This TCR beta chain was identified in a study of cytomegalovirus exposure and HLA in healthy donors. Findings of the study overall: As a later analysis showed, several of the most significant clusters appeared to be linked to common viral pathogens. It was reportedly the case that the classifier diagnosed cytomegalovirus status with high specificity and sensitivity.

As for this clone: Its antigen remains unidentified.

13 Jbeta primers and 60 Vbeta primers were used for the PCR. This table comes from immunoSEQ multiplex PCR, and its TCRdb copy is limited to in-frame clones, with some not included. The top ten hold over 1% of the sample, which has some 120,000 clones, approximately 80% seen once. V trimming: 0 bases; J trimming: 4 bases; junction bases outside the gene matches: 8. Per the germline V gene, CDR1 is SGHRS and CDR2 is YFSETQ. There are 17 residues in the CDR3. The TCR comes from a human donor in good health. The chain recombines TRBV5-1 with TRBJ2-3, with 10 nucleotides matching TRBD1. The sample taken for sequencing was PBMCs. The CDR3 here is CASSLGLDGQGADTQYF. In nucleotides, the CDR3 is TGCGCCAGCAGCTTGGGTCTCGACGGACAGGGGGCAGATACGCAGTATTTT.